Listed below are T cell receptor beta chains from one sample, sequenced in a study of control samples from healthy donors and cancer patients. Clones were read by immunoSEQ multiplex PCR, and TCRdb kept only the in-frame ones, dropping some. This sample has 150,000 to 200,000 clones, with 90% to 95% found just once. Sequencing was carried out using blood. These receptors were taken from a man between 18 and 35 years old in good health. Both conserved end residues are part of each CDR3. Fields, in order: CDR3 length, J gene, clone size, V gene, D gene, CDR3 DNA, CDR3 protein. D genes are given only for firm matches. Clone size appears in some rows only: once, few, many, or a class for an expanded clone.

14 TRBJ1-6 once TRBV4-2 NA TGTGCCAGCAGCCAAGATGGGAGGAATTCACCCCTCCACTTT CASSQDGRNSPLHF
15 TRBJ2-7 NA TRBV2 TRBD1 TGTGCCATCCACTGGGCCGGGACAGGGTATAGGGCGCAGTACTTC CAIHWAGTGYRAQYF
14 TRBJ1-1 NA TRBV30 NA TGTGCCTGGAAGAAGGGGAGGATGAACACTGAAGCTTTCTTT CAWKKGRMNTEAFF
15 TRBJ1-2 NA TRBV23-1 NA TGCGCCAGCAAAATACCGGGACGGAAATTGTATGGCTACACCTTC CASKIPGRKLYGYTF
12 TRBJ1-4 NA TRBV12-3/TRBV12-4 TRBD1 TGTGCCAGCAGTTCCGGACAGGGGGCCTTTTATTTT CASSSGQGAFYF
11 TRBJ2-6 NA TRBV10-2 NA TGCGCCAGCAGTGCGGCCAACGTCCTGACTTTC CASSAANVLTF
15 TRBJ2-7 NA TRBV2 TRBD1 TGTGCCAGCAGGGACGGACAGGCTGGGGACTACGAGCAGTACTTC CASRDGQAGDYEQYF
14 TRBJ2-2 NA TRBV5-1 NA TGCGCCAGCAGCTTGTCCCGAGACACCGGGGAGCTGTTTTTT CASSLSRDTGELFF
13 TRBJ2-7 NA TRBV7-9 TRBD1 TGTGCCAGCAGCTGGACAGGGACCTACGAGCAGTACTTC CASSWTGTYEQYF
12 TRBJ2-3 NA TRBV27 NA TGTGCCAGCAGCCACCGGACAGATACGCAGTATTTT CASSHRTDTQYF
14 TRBJ1-2 NA TRBV7-2 NA TGTGCCAGCAGCTTAGAGCGACAGTTCTATGGCTACACCTTC CASSLERQFYGYTF
13 TRBJ1-2 NA TRBV19 NA TGTGCCAGTAGTGCCGGGACCTTTTATGGCTACACCTTC CASSAGTFYGYTF
14 TRBJ1-5 NA TRBV25-1 TRBD1 TGTGCCAGCAGCCTTACAGGGGGCGGCCAGCCCCAGCATTTT CASSLTGGGQPQHF
17 TRBJ2-4 NA TRBV2 NA TGTGCCAGCAGTGATCGGGCTAGCCTCCTAGCCAAAAACATTCAGTACTTC CASSDRASLLAKNIQYF
12 TRBJ2-5 NA TRBV2 NA TGTGCCAGCAGTGAGTTTCAGGGAACCCAGTACTTC CASSEFQGTQYF
15 TRBJ1-2 NA TRBV25-1 NA TGTGCCAGCAGTGGGGTTGGAGGACTGCGCTATGGCTACACCTTC CASSGVGGLRYGYTF
14 TRBJ1-6 NA TRBV9 TRBD1 TGTGCCAGCAGCCTCCGGGACAGTAATTCACCCCTCCACTTT CASSLRDSNSPLHF
15 TRBJ1-1 NA TRBV30 NA TGTGCCTGGAGTGCGGGTCAGTATGGCGGGACTGAAGCTTTCTTT CAWSAGQYGGTEAFF
14 TRBJ1-5 NA TRBV24-1 NA TGTGCCACCAGTGAGGCAGGGGGCAATCAGCCCCAGCATTTT CATSEAGGNQPQHF
13 TRBJ2-7 NA TRBV27 TRBD2 TGTGCCAGCAGTCCTCCACTAGCGGGGGAGCAGTACTTC CASSPPLAGEQYF
15 TRBJ1-1 NA TRBV18 TRBD1 TGTGCCAGCTCACGGACAGGGGCGACGAACACTGAAGCTTTCTTT CASSRTGATNTEAFF
16 TRBJ2-1 NA TRBV7-7 TRBD2 TGTGCCAGCAGCTCTGGGGAGGGCAGTGGCTACAATGAGCAGTTCTTC CASSSGEGSGYNEQFF
14 TRBJ1-5 NA TRBV2 NA TGTGCCAGCAGTGCGCCAGGGCCGTGGCAGCCCCAGCATTTT CASSAPGPWQPQHF
14 TRBJ2-1 NA TRBV10-3 TRBD2 TGTGCCATCACCAGACTAGCGGGGGGTAATGAGCAGTTCTTC CAITRLAGGNEQFF
14 TRBJ2-6 NA TRBV6-5 NA TGTGCCAGTCTTATTATCTCTGGGGCCAACGTCCTGACTTTC CASLIISGANVLTF
15 TRBJ1-3 once TRBV6-5 NA TGTGCCAGCAGTTACGGCGGGACGGTTGGAAACACCATATATTTT CASSYGGTVGNTIYF
14 TRBJ1-1 few TRBV2 NA TGTGCCAGCAGTGAAGGGCAGCCGAACACTGAAGCTTTCTTT CASSEGQPNTEAFF
18 TRBJ2-7 NA TRBV7-8 TRBD1 TGTGCCAGCAGCTCCGGCCCAACAGGGGGCGCATCCTTTTACGAGCAGTACTTC CASSSGPTGGASFYEQYF
16 TRBJ2-7 NA TRBV7-3 TRBD1 TGTGCCAGCAGTCCAAGCCCCGGGACAGGGTTCCACGAGCAGTACTTC CASSPSPGTGFHEQYF
14 TRBJ2-7 NA TRBV6-5 NA TGTGCCAGCAGACCCTCATATGACTCCTACGAGCAGTACTTC CASRPSYDSYEQYF
14 TRBJ1-1 NA TRBV7-9 NA TGTGCCAGCAGCTTTCAGGGGAGGAACACTGAAGCTTTCTTT CASSFQGRNTEAFF
13 TRBJ1-1 NA TRBV18 NA TGTGCCAGCTCACCAGAGGGTAACACTGAAGCTTTCTTT CASSPEGNTEAFF
15 TRBJ1-6 NA TRBV14 TRBD1 TGTGCCAGCAGCCAAGTCCCGGGACAGGGATCACCCCTCCACTTT CASSQVPGQGSPLHF
15 TRBJ1-6 NA TRBV15 TRBD1 TGTGCCACCAGCAGAGTACGACAGGGTACGTCACCCCTCCACTTT CATSRVRQGTSPLHF
16 TRBJ1-5 NA TRBV19 NA TGTGCCAGTAGTCCCGACAAAGAAAGAGTATATCAGCCCCAGCATTTT CASSPDKERVYQPQHF
13 TRBJ2-2 NA TRBV10-3 TRBD1 TGTGCCATCAGGGGACAGGGGGCCGGGGAGCTGTTTTTT CAIRGQGAGELFF
15 TRBJ1-3 once TRBV10-3 NA TGTGCCATCAGCCAGGGACTCGTCTCTGGAAACACCATATATTTT CAISQGLVSGNTIYF
12 TRBJ2-7 NA TRBV5-1 TRBD1 TGCGCCAGCAGGGACAGGAGCTACGAGCAGTACTTC CASRDRSYEQYF
12 TRBJ1-2 NA TRBV27 NA TGTGCCAACCCGACAGATCCTTATGGCTACACCTTC CANPTDPYGYTF
16 TRBJ1-6 NA TRBV28 NA TGTGCCAGCGAGGGGGAGTCAGGCCGTTTTAATTCACCCCTCCACTTT CASEGESGRFNSPLHF
13 TRBJ1-2 NA TRBV18 NA TGTGCCAGCTCACCCCAGGGAATTTATGGCTACACCTTC CASSPQGIYGYTF
14 TRBJ1-6 NA TRBV19 TRBD1 TGTGCCAGTAGTACAACAGGGGCCGGTTCACCCCTCCACTTT CASSTTGAGSPLHF
13 TRBJ1-4 NA TRBV5-4 NA TGTGCCAGCTCTGGGGGGTTAAGTGAAAAACTGTTTTTT CASSGGLSEKLFF
15 TRBJ2-1 NA TRBV19 NA TGTGCCAGTAGTGTAAGTGGGGGGTGGGGCAATGAGCAGTTCTTC CASSVSGGWGNEQFF
14 TRBJ1-3 NA TRBV30 TRBD1 TGTGCCTGGGGACAGGGTAGCTCTGGAAACACCATATATTTT CAWGQGSSGNTIYF
15 TRBJ2-3 NA TRBV3-1/TRBV3-2 NA TGTGCCAGCAGCCAGGAGATTACTTGGGAAGATACGCAGTATTTT CASSQEITWEDTQYF
19 TRBJ1-3 NA TRBV5-6 TRBD1 TGTGCCAGCAGCTTGCGGAGGGGGACAGGGATAGGCTCTGGAAACACCATATATTTT CASSLRRGTGIGSGNTIYF
13 TRBJ2-3 NA TRBV6-5 NA TGTGCCAGCAGTACTATTTATCCAGATACGCAGTATTTT CASSTIYPDTQYF
10 TRBJ2-7 NA TRBV2 TRBD1 TGTGCCAGCAGGGGACAGGGTGGAAACTTC CASRGQGGNF
15 TRBJ2-4 NA TRBV6-5 TRBD1 TGTGCCAGCAGTCGGACAGGGGAGTTGGGAAACATTCAGTACTTC CASSRTGELGNIQYF
14 TRBJ2-3 NA TRBV3-1/TRBV3-2 NA TGTGCCAGCAGCCAAGGAGGAGGGAGGCGCACGCAGTATTTT CASSQGGGRRTQYF
15 TRBJ1-2 NA TRBV6-1 TRBD1 TGTGCCAGCAGTGAGTTGGGACAGGGGTTTGATGGCTACACCTTC CASSELGQGFDGYTF
11 TRBJ2-3 NA TRBV20-1 NA TGCAGTGCCTTAGAGGTCGATACGCAGTATTTT CSALEVDTQYF
14 TRBJ2-5 few TRBV24-1 NA TGTGCCACCAGTGATGAGGACACACAAGAGACCCAGTACTTC CATSDEDTQETQYF
12 TRBJ1-4 NA TRBV14 NA TGTGCCAGCAGCCAAGAGAGTGAAAAACTGTTTTTT CASSQESEKLFF
14 TRBJ2-2 NA TRBV3-1/TRBV3-2 TRBD1 TGTGCCAGCAGCCCACAGGGGGCGATCGGGGAGCTGTTTTTT CASSPQGAIGELFF
15 TRBJ2-4 NA TRBV10-3 NA TGTGCCATCAGTGAGTCGACATTTTCGGGGAACATTCAGTACTTC CAISESTFSGNIQYF
14 TRBJ2-7 NA TRBV28 NA TGTGCCAGCAGAACAGGGGGGGAGGTTTACGAGCAGTACTTC CASRTGGEVYEQYF
16 TRBJ2-3 NA TRBV6-2/TRBV6-3 TRBD2 TGTGCCAGCAGTTACCACCAGACTAGCGGTGGAGATACGCAGTATTTT CASSYHQTSGGDTQYF
15 TRBJ2-7 once TRBV2 NA TGTGCCAGCAGTGAAGGCCGACAGTCCCAGGGGGAGCAGTACTTC CASSEGRQSQGEQYF